These 14 T cell receptor beta chains came from one sample sequenced in a study of early T cells in non-severe SARS-CoV-2 infection. TCRdb passed the 5' RACE reads through MiXCR, listing each CDR3 protein once. The sample holds 45,000 to 65,000 distinct CDR3 sequences, about 9.3% seen once. The source material was whole blood. These TCRs come from an adult who was a healthcare worker with PCR-confirmed SARS-CoV-2 infection or an uninfected control (not recorded which).

This clonotype was seen ten or more times. The chain carries TRBV27 and TRBJ2-7, with TRBD1 matching 9 bases. V was pared by 5 bases and J by 6 bases, with 11 bases of the junction left unmatched. Per germline, CDR1 MNHEY and CDR2 SMNVEV (reference sequence). The CDR3 contains 15 residues. The CDR3 bases are TGTGCCAGCAGTCCCCGACAGGGGGGAGTAGGCGAGCAGTACTTC. Protein: CASSPRQGGVGEQYF.

This clonotype was found many times. The chain links TRBV30 to TRBJ1-2, with 8 bases aligning to TRBD1. V gave up 7 bases and J gave up 5 bases; unmatched junction bases: 9. The V gene's germline CDR1 is GTSNPN and CDR2 SVGIG (reference sequence). The length of the CDR3 is 13 residues. CDR3 amino acids: CASRQGNSYGYTF. The CDR3 coding sequence is TGTGCCTCTCGACAGGGGAACTCTTATGGCTACACCTTC. Looking up the rest from reference TRBV30 and TRBJ1-2 gives the full variable domain: SQTIHQWPATLVQPVGSPLSLECTVEGTSNPNLYWYRQAAGRGLQLLFYSVGIGQISSEVPQNLSASRPQDRQFILSSKKLLLSDSGFYLCASRQGNSYGYTFGSGTRLTVV.

This clonotype was counted ten times or more. The chain combines TRBV10-3 with TRBJ1-3; D may be TRBD1 (6 bases). CDR1 is ENHRY and CDR2 is SYGVKD in the germline V gene. CDR3 size: 14 residues. Between the trimmed V and J ends, which lost 10 bases and 1 base, there was a span of 14 bases. The CDR3 nucleotides are TGTGCCACCTCGCCGCAGGGGTCTGGAAACACCATATATTTT. Protein: CATSPQGSGNTIYF.

This clonotype was observed a few times. CDR3 protein: CASSTWTSGNSYEQYF. The CDR3 DNA reads as TGTGCCAGCAGTACGTGGACTAGCGGGAACTCCTACGAGCAGTACTTC. The genes are TRBV6-1 and TRBJ2-7, with 12 bases that match TRBD2. The CDR3 spans 16 residues. Germline loops: CDR1 MNHNS, CDR2 SASEGT. Trimming took 5 bases from V and 0 from J; bases not matched to a gene: 5.

Comment on this clonotype: Since a much larger clone is just one base distant, this may be a read error. V and J are TRBV15 and TRBJ2-6, with D maybe TRBD1 (5 bases). Germline CDR1 LNHNV, CDR2 YYDKDF (reference sequence). The CDR3 sequence is 16 residues long. CDR3 sequence: CATSALGTSGAYVLTF. CDR3 coding DNA: TGTGCCACCAGCGCCTTAGGAACCTCTGGGGCCTACGTCCTGACTTTC.

The chain has TRBV5-1 and TRBJ2-3; D is perhaps TRBD1 (6 bases). Trimming cost V 2 bases and J 3 bases, with 16 bases left between them. Germline values: CDR1 SGHRS, CDR2 YFSETQ. The CDR3 extends over 16 amino acids. The CDR3 DNA sequence: TGCGCCAGCAGCTTACAGGGCCTTCCATTTACAGATACGCAGTATTTT. This translates into CASSLQGLPFTDTQYF.

V and J are TRBV29-1 and TRBJ2-3; D remains ambiguous. V was clipped by 0 bases and J by 3 bases, with 13 bases between them. CDR3 size: 15 residues. The germline V gene has CDR1 SQVTM and CDR2 ANQGSEA. The CDR3 bases are TGCAGCGTTGAAGAAGAACAAGGGCGAACAGATACGCAGTATTTT. Its translation is CSVEEEQGRTDTQYF.

This chain connects TRBV4-1 to TRBJ2-5; D call uncertain. Germline assignment: CDR1 MGHRA and CDR2 YSYEKL. The V gene lost 2 bases and the J gene lost 7 bases, with 11 bases spanning the gap. This CDR3 region has 13 residues. Here the CDR3 reads CASSQISHRTQYF. The CDR3 nucleotides read TGCGCCAGCAGCCAAATTTCTCACCGGACCCAGTACTTC.

This clonotype has at least ten counts. This chain links TRBV20-1 with TRBJ2-7; 7 positions match TRBD2. The CDR3 spans 13 residues. Trimming took 6 bases from V and 3 from J; bases not matched to a gene: 8. CDR1 and CDR2 from the germline V gene are DFQATT and SNEGSKA (reference sequence). The CDR3 spells CSALGEGLYEQYF. CDR3 sequence (DNA): TGCAGTGCGCTTGGGGAGGGCCTCTACGAGCAGTACTTC.

The rearrangement uses TRBV5-1 and TRBJ2-1; 8 bases match TRBD1. Looked up from germline, CDR1 is SGHRS and CDR2 is YFSETQ. The ends lost 0 bases at V and 5 bases at J; junction bases unmatched: 13. The CDR3 length is 18 residues. In DNA, the CDR3 is TGCGCCAGCAGCTTGGCCGTTTCGGGACAGGAATTAAACAATGAGCAGTTCTTC. This encodes CASSLAVSGQELNNEQFF.

In its sample, this clonotype was seen many times. The gene calls are TRBV20-1 and TRBJ2-7; 9 bases align to TRBD2. The CDR3 covers 17 residues. J gave up 4 bases and V 0 bases, and 13 bases lay outside the gene matches. In germline, CDR1 is DFQATT, CDR2 SNEGSKA (reference sequence). The CDR3 here is CSARDRGSGSLRYEQYF. CDR3 sequence (DNA): TGCAGTGCTAGAGATCGTGGTAGCGGGAGTCTTCGGTACGAGCAGTACTTC.

This clonotype has a count of ten or more. The J gene is TRBJ2-7, the V gene TRBV18; unclear D gene. The CDR3 has 13 residues. The germline gives CDR1 KGHSH, CDR2 LQKENI. Trimming took 0 bases from V and 5 from J, leaving 8 bases between them. CDR3 nucleotide sequence: TGTGCCAGCTCACCACCGGGTTACAACGAGCAGTACTTC. Protein product: CASSPPGYNEQYF.

In this sample, this clonotype turned up many times. The chain employs TRBV6-2 or TRBV6-3 and TRBJ2-7, with unresolved D. Looked up from germline, CDR1 is MNHEY and CDR2 is SVGEGT. The germline V and J ends were trimmed by 5 bases and 3 bases, with 8 bases remaining between them. The CDR3 runs 12 residues. DNA of the CDR3: TGTGCCAGCAGTACCCTGTACTACGAGCAGTACTTC. Protein product: CASSTLYYEQYF.

This clonotype was counted ten times or more. This chain uses TRBV28 with TRBJ1-1; no firm D call. Germline CDR1 reads MDHEN; CDR2 reads SYDVKM. V was clipped by 4 bases and J by 7 bases, with 13 bases between them. The CDR3 covers 13 residues. CDR3: CASSSRRKNEAFF. Here the CDR3 DNA reads TGTGCCAGCAGTTCTAGACGGAAGAATGAAGCTTTCTTT.